The 24 T cell receptor beta chains below all came from one sample that was sequenced in a study of T cell responses to AZD1222 COVID-19 vaccine. Some clones are missing from TCRdb's copy, which holds only in-frame ones; the method was immunoSEQ multiplex PCR. The table records some 190,000 clones, 90% to 95% of them present only once. Source: peripheral blood, taken 28 days after the second dose of the MenACWY control vaccine. These receptors were collected from an adult who received the MenACWY meningococcal vaccine as a control.

V gene TRBV4-1 combines with J gene TRBJ1-4; 7 bases match TRBD1. The ends lost 3 bases at V and 8 bases at J; junction bases unmatched: 3. The CDR3 extends over 13 amino acids. Germline CDR1 reads MGHRA; CDR2 reads YSYEKL. The CDR3 bases are TGCGCCAGCAGCCAGCTACAGGGGGAAAAACTGTTTTTT. Amino acids: CASSQLQGEKLFF.

The V gene is TRBV5-8, the J gene TRBJ2-1, with D tentatively TRBD2 (7 bases). Per germline, CDR1 SGHTS and CDR2 YDEGEE. V was pared by 4 bases and J by 6 bases, with 17 bases between. This CDR3 is built from 15 residues. The chain's CDR3 is CASSAGANVVNEQFF. The CDR3 DNA sequence: TGTGCCAGCAGCGCGGGGGCAAACGTAGTCAATGAGCAGTTCTTC.

V is TRBV29-1 and J is TRBJ1-4; unclear D gene. The length of the CDR3 is 11 residues. Trimming left V 7 bases short and J 10 bases short, with 13 bases between. The V gene's germline CDR1 is SQVTM and CDR2 ANQGSEA. The CDR3 reads CSGQKLGKLFF. CDR3 DNA sequence: TGCAGCGGCCAGAAGTTGGGAAAACTGTTTTTT.

This chain joins TRBV28 and TRBJ2-1, with 14 bases that match TRBD2. The CDR3 contains 16 residues. V gave up 2 bases and J gave up 8 bases; unmatched junction bases: 5. CDR1 and CDR2 (germline): MDHEN, SYDVKM. The CDR3 sequence: CASSLVTGLAGDEQFF. Here the CDR3 DNA reads TGTGCCAGCAGTTTAGTTACGGGACTAGCGGGAGATGAGCAGTTCTTC.

The chain employs TRBV6-5 and TRBJ2-7, with D possibly being TRBD1 (6 bases). The CDR3 extends over 13 amino acids. V dropped 10 bases and J dropped 6 bases, with 19 bases sitting between them. The germline V gene encodes CDR1 MNHEY and CDR2 SVGAGI. CDR3 nucleotides: TGTGCCACCCGTGCGACAGGACCCTTCGAGCAGTACTTC. Its translation: CATRATGPFEQYF.

V is TRBV18 and J is TRBJ1-2; no definite D call. From germline, CDR1 is KGHSH and CDR2 LQKENI. The ends were cut back, 4 bases at V and 6 bases at J, with 15 bases in the middle. The CDR3 loop spans 14 amino acids. DNA of the CDR3: TGTGCCAGCTCACACAGTAGTAGACCGGATGGCTACACCTTC. Translated, it gives CASSHSSRPDGYTF.

The chain has TRBV3-1 (or the pseudogene TRBV3-2) and TRBJ2-7; perhaps TRBD2 as D (6 bases). CDR3 length: 14 amino acids. The germline gives CDR1 LGHDT, CDR2 YNNKEL (reference sequence). Trimming took 1 base from V and 2 from J, leaving 9 bases between them. This CDR3 is CASSQAGGPYEQYF. DNA of the CDR3: TGTGCCAGCAGCCAAGCCGGGGGTCCCTACGAGCAGTACTTC.

This clone appeared a single time. Here the CDR3 DNA reads TGTGCCATCAGTGAGTATGGGCAGGGTGGTCAGCCCCAGCATTTT. Translated: CAISEYGQGGQPQHF. The chain combines TRBV10-3 with TRBJ1-5, with D tentatively TRBD1 (5 bases). The CDR3 contains 15 residues. The V gene's germline CDR1 is ENHRY and CDR2 SYGVKD. Trimming took 1 base from V and 6 from J, leaving 13 bases between them.

Comment on this clone: Other DNA sequences in the sample encode the same CDR3. The chain employs TRBV5-1 and TRBJ2-1; the match to TRBD1 covers 7 bases. The CDR3 extends over 15 amino acids. The ends lost 0 bases at V and 0 bases at J; junction bases unmatched: 0. The V gene's germline CDR1 is SGHRS and CDR2 YFSETQ. CDR3 DNA sequence: TGCGCCAGCAGCTTGGGACAGGGCTCCTACAATGAGCAGTTCTTC. This translates into CASSLGQGSYNEQFF.

This rearrangement joins TRBV6-6 to TRBJ1-5; 7 bases align to TRBD1. CDR1 is MNHNY and CDR2 is SVGAGI in the germline V gene (reference sequence). The V and J ends lost 4 bases and 7 bases, in that order; junction bases with no gene match: 7. The length of the CDR3 is 14 residues. The CDR3: CASSSRQGDQPQHF. Here the CDR3 DNA reads TGTGCCAGCAGTTCCCGGCAGGGGGACCAGCCCCAGCATTTT.

This clone was detected only once. V usage is TRBV27 and J usage is TRBJ2-5, with D perhaps TRBD1 (5 bases). Trimming took 1 base from V and 1 from J, leaving 19 bases between them. CDR3 size: 18 residues. The germline gives CDR1 MNHEY, CDR2 SMNVEV (reference sequence). CDR3 sequence: CASSLWAPTVPGQETQYF. In nucleotides, the CDR3 is TGTGCCAGCAGTTTATGGGCCCCGACAGTACCGGGCCAAGAGACCCAGTACTTC.

This chain joins TRBV5-4 and TRBJ2-3; D is undetermined. Germline CDR1 and CDR2: SGHNT and YYREEE (reference sequence). Trimming shortened V by 5 bases and J by 0 bases, and 13 bases separated the two germline ends. The CDR3 length is 15 residues. The CDR3 here is CASRSDTSSTDTQYF. CDR3 nucleotide sequence: TGTGCCAGCAGGAGTGACACTTCTAGCACAGATACGCAGTATTTT. The entire variable domain, with the rest obtained from reference TRBV5-4 and TRBJ2-3, is as follows: ETGVTQSPTHLIKTRGQQVTLRCSSQSGHNTVSWYQQALGQGPQFIFQYYREEENGRGNFPPRFSGLQFPNYSSELNVNALELDDSALYLCASRSDTSSTDTQYFGPGTRLTVL.

This chain uses TRBV7-2 with TRBJ2-3, with D perhaps TRBD2 (6 bases). The CDR3 totals 14 residues. CDR1 is SGHTA and CDR2 is FQGNSA in the germline V gene. V was shortened by 10 bases and J by 0 bases, with 14 bases between the two germline ends. The CDR3: CATPSESSTDTQYF. The CDR3 nucleotides are TGTGCCACTCCTAGCGAGAGTAGCACAGATACGCAGTATTTT.

The sample holds one count of this clone. This chain joins TRBV6-7 and TRBJ2-7; possibly TRBD1 for D (7 bases). TRBV6-7 is placed among ORFs of uncertain function. The CDR3 loop spans 14 amino acids. V dropped 8 bases and J dropped 5 bases, with 19 bases sitting between them. The CDR3 region is CASEGGGVRNEQYF. In nucleotides, the CDR3 is TGTGCCAGCGAAGGGGGCGGGGTTAGGAACGAGCAGTACTTC.

This rearrangement joins TRBV5-4 to TRBJ1-6; D unresolved. The CDR3 sequence is 13 residues long. Germline lookup yields CDR1 SGHNT and CDR2 YYREEE (reference sequence). V lost 4 bases and J 7 bases, leaving 9 bases between the germline ends. CDR3 bases: TGTGCCAGCAGCGCGGCTGGGAATTCACCCCTCCACTTT. This translates into CASSAAGNSPLHF.

DNA of the CDR3: TGTGCCAGCAGCTTAGGCGGGGACGCCTACAATGAGCAGTTCTTC. The encoded protein is CASSLGGDAYNEQFF. The chain is built from TRBV7-3 and TRBJ2-1; TRBD2 is a possible D gene (6 bases). CDR1 and CDR2 (germline): SGHTA, FQGTGA. The CDR3 spans 15 residues. Trimming pared 2 bases from V and 2 bases from J, leaving 10 bases between.

The chain is built from TRBV28 and TRBJ1-3, with D maybe TRBD1 (5 bases). The germline V gene has CDR1 MDHEN and CDR2 SYDVKM. The length of the CDR3 is 15 residues. Deletions cut 3 bases from V and 0 bases from J, with 9 bases between. CDR3 loop: CASSFRGTSGNTIYF. In DNA, the CDR3 is TGTGCCAGCAGTTTTCGAGGGACCTCTGGAAACACCATATATTTT.

V is TRBV5-1 and J is TRBJ1-2; D not resolved. Germline values: CDR1 SGHRS, CDR2 YFSETQ. V lost 0 bases to trimming and J lost 5 bases, with 8 bases between them. The CDR3 consists of 13 residues. CDR3 in DNA: TGCGCCAGCAGCTTGGCCACAGAATATGGCTACACCTTC. Protein sequence: CASSLATEYGYTF.

V is TRBV4-1 and J is TRBJ2-2; D is unclear. The V gene lost 3 bases and the J gene lost 3 bases, with 8 bases spanning the gap. This CDR3 is 14 amino acids long. Germline CDR1 is MGHRA and CDR2 is YSYEKL. The CDR3 sequence: CASSQPPYTGELFF. The CDR3 coding sequence is TGCGCCAGCAGCCAGCCGCCGTACACCGGGGAGCTGTTTTTT.

V is TRBV28 and J is TRBJ1-1; no firm D call. Germline V lookup: CDR1 MDHEN, CDR2 SYDVKM. The CDR3 loop spans 14 amino acids. Trimming took 3 bases from V and 4 from J, leaving 12 bases between them. CDR3 DNA: TGTGCCAGCAGTTTCGACGAATCGGCCACTGAAGCTTTCTTT. Its translation is CASSFDESATEAFF.

This chain links TRBV7-8 with TRBJ2-5; 7 bases are shared with TRBD2. V lost 2 bases, J lost 5 bases, and 11 bases stayed unmatched. The germline V gene encodes CDR1 SGHVS and CDR2 FQNEAQ. CDR3 size: 16 residues. The CDR3 protein is CASSLWASGGAETQYF. The CDR3 DNA reads TGTGCCAGCAGCTTATGGGCTAGCGGAGGGGCGGAGACCCAGTACTTC.

CDR3: CASSLGGAAGANVLTF. The CDR3 DNA is TGTGCCAGCAGCTTGGGTGGGGCGGCTGGGGCCAACGTCCTGACTTTC. V gene TRBV7-9 combines with J gene TRBJ2-6; possibly TRBD1 for D (5 bases). The CDR3 is 16 amino acids. Germline assignment: CDR1 SEHNR and CDR2 FQNEAQ (reference sequence). V dropped 3 bases and J dropped 2 bases, with 11 bases sitting between them.

V is TRBV29-1 and J is TRBJ2-2; D remains unclear. Germline CDR1 reads SQVTM; CDR2 reads ANQGSEA. The V and J ends lost 7 bases and 3 bases respectively, with 3 bases between them. The CDR3 covers 10 residues. The CDR3 sequence: CSAYTGELFF. The CDR3 DNA is TGCAGCGCGTACACCGGGGAGCTGTTTTTT.

J is TRBJ2-1 and V is TRBV3-1 (or the pseudogene TRBV3-2), with 12 bases lining up with TRBD2. V shed 4 bases, J shed 10 bases, and the junction held 11 bases outside the gene matches. The CDR3 loop spans 16 amino acids. Germline values: CDR1 LGHDT, CDR2 YNNKEL (reference sequence). CDR3 in amino acids: CASSPLLAGGHEEQFF. Written as DNA, the CDR3 is TGTGCCAGCAGCCCCCTGCTAGCGGGGGGGCATGAGGAGCAGTTCTTC.